This TCR beta chain was documented in a study of cytomegalovirus exposure and HLA in healthy donors. Study-level findings and limits: A later analysis reportedly found that, within productive TCRs, an Asian-associated ancestry cluster had fewer N-insertions than the mean observed across the 666 donors. Cytomegalovirus status, reportedly, was diagnosed with high specificity and sensitivity by the classifier. Analysis was carried out at a later point, and it linked a missense DCLRE1C variant to TCR beta V- and J-gene trimming.

In the PCR, 60 Vbeta and 13 Jbeta primers were used. Using immunoSEQ multiplex PCR, the repertoire was profiled, and TCRdb retains in-frame clones only, with some absent. Listed are 50,000 to 60,000 clones; roughly 4% falls within the top ten. As for this clone: Its antigen is still unknown. The junction and the germline gene differ at one end; a read error may be behind it.

CDR1 KGHSH and CDR2 LQKENI come from the germline V gene. This CDR3 is 15 amino acids long. V gene TRBV18 combines with J gene TRBJ1-5, with D unresolved. The sample taken for sequencing was PBMCs. This clonotype was sampled from a male donor in good health and CMV-seronegative. Written as DNA, the CDR3 is TGTGCCAGCTCACCTGCGGGCGGATTCAATCAGCACCAGCATTTT. Protein sequence: CASSPAGGFNQHQHF.